The 8 T cell receptor beta chains below come from one sample, sequenced in a study of T cell responses to AZD1222 COVID-19 vaccine. Assay used: immunoSEQ multiplex PCR; TCRdb lists only in-frame clones, some missing. Counted here are about 170,000 clones, over 85% occurring once; the ten biggest clones make up roughly 1.5%. The source material was peripheral blood, sampled on day 0 of AZD1222 vaccination. The receptors stem from an adult in good health.

The chain has TRBV20-1 and TRBJ1-1; D is unclear. In germline, CDR1 is DFQATT, CDR2 SNEGSKA (reference sequence). V lost 3 bases, J lost 3 bases, and 11 bases lay in between. This CDR3 spans 13 amino acids. The CDR3 DNA reads as TGCAGTGCTAGTAGAGGATCCCACACTGAAGCTTTCTTT. It specifies CSASRGSHTEAFF.

The genes are TRBV23-1 and TRBJ2-7; a possible D gene is TRBD1 (5 bases). TRBV23-1 falls under the ORF class, with uncertain function. The CDR3 runs to 9 residues. The CDR3 nucleotides are TGCAAAGGGGCATACGAGCAGTACTTC. Protein sequence: CKGAYEQYF.

J is TRBJ1-1 and V is TRBV3-1 (or the pseudogene TRBV3-2); D unresolved. V lost 3 bases and J 1 base, leaving 9 bases between the germline ends. The CDR3 is 14 amino acids. From germline, CDR1 is LGHDT and CDR2 YNNKEL (reference sequence). CDR3 sequence: CASSHRRTNTEAFF. The DNA of the CDR3 is TGTGCCAGCAGCCACAGGCGAACGAACACTGAAGCTTTCTTT.

V and J are TRBV3-1 (or the pseudogene TRBV3-2) and TRBJ1-4, with TRBD1 matching over 8 bases. Germline values: CDR1 LGHDT, CDR2 YNNKEL (reference sequence). The CDR3 length is 15 residues. Germline trimming cut 3 bases from V and 8 bases from J; bases unmatched to any gene: 8. CDR3 residues: CASSHEGTGEEKLFF. The CDR3 DNA reads TGTGCCAGCAGCCACGAAGGGACAGGCGAAGAAAAACTGTTTTTT.

This clone came up once. The V call is TRBV6-1, the J call TRBJ2-3; 8 bases are shared with TRBD2. The CDR3 is 16 amino acids. Germline trimming cut 3 bases from V and 1 base from J; bases unmatched to any gene: 6. The germline V gene has CDR1 MNHNS and CDR2 SASEGT. CDR3 bases: TGTGCCAGCAGTGATATAGCGGGATCGGGCACAGATACGCAGTATTTT. Its translation is CASSDIAGSGTDTQYF.

The J gene is TRBJ2-7, the V gene TRBV6-5; no clear D gene. Per germline, CDR1 MNHEY and CDR2 SVGAGI. With 2 bases removed from V and 4 bases from J, the gap between germline ends came to 12 bases. The CDR3 covers 14 residues. The CDR3 region has the DNA TGTGCCAGCAGTTACCAAGGATGGGGTTACGAGCAGTACTTC. Translated, it gives CASSYQGWGYEQYF.

The chain joins TRBV7-3 to TRBJ1-2, with D perhaps matching TRBD1 (5 bases). V gave up 4 bases and J gave up 5 bases, with 8 bases separating them. CDR1 and CDR2 from the germline V gene are SGHTA and FQGTGA. The CDR3 runs to 12 residues. CDR3 in DNA: TGTGCCAGCAGCTCCGACAGTTATGGCTACACCTTC. Protein: CASSSDSYGYTF.

This sequence joins TRBV2 and TRBJ1-5; unclear D gene. This CDR3 region has 12 residues. Trimming left V 5 bases short and J 9 bases short, with 11 bases between. Germline V gene lookup returns CDR1 SNHLY and CDR2 FYNNEI. The CDR3 protein is CASSPGLTPQHF. Written as DNA, the CDR3 is TGTGCCAGCAGTCCGGGTCTAACGCCCCAGCATTTT.